Presented here are 5 T cell receptor beta chains from one specimen sequenced in a study of cytomegalovirus exposure and HLA in healthy donors. Method: immunoSEQ multiplex PCR; TCRdb's copy keeps in-frame clones and lacks some. Of about 150,000 clones in the sample, roughly 90% are singletons; the top ten hold 20% to 25%. What was sequenced was PBMCs. These receptors all stem from a young man in good health and CMV-seropositive.

The CDR3 protein is CASSVVVGGSDTQYF. DNA of the CDR3: TGTGCCAGCAGCGTAGTGGTGGGAGGTAGTGATACGCAGTATTTT. The chain links TRBV9 to TRBJ2-3, with D perhaps matching TRBD2 (6 bases). The CDR3 extends over 15 amino acids. Per the germline V gene, CDR1 is SGDLS and CDR2 is YYNGEE. The V gene lost 0 bases and the J gene lost 6 bases, with 14 bases spanning the gap.

The chain joins TRBV28 to TRBJ2-7; D is possibly TRBD2 (6 bases). This CDR3 is 12 amino acids long. V was pared by 3 bases and J by 9 bases, with 12 bases between. Germline loops: CDR1 MDHEN, CDR2 SYDVKM. The CDR3 sequence is CASSLGGGAQYF. The CDR3 nucleotides are TGTGCCAGCAGTTTGGGGGGTGGGGCGCAGTACTTC.

This sequence joins TRBV27 and TRBJ1-2, with D hard to call. The CDR3 loop spans 13 amino acids. Trimming removed 5 bases at V and 8 bases at J, with 15 bases between. Germline V lookup: CDR1 MNHEY, CDR2 SMNVEV (reference sequence). CDR3 protein: CASSPLGPMGYTF. The CDR3 DNA reads as TGTGCCAGCAGTCCCTTGGGCCCGATGGGCTACACCTTC.

This clone turned up a few times. The rearrangement links TRBV18 to TRBJ2-7, with a tentative D call TRBD2 (5 bases). The CDR3 is 15 residues long. Germline CDR1 is KGHSH and CDR2 is LQKENI. The V end lost 4 bases, the J end lost 1 base, and 14 bases lay between the germline ends. CDR3: CASSLTLASSYEQYF. The CDR3 nucleotides are TGTGCCAGCTCACTGACCCTAGCCTCATCCTACGAGCAGTACTTC.

The J gene is TRBJ2-7, the V gene TRBV30, with D possibly matching TRBD2 (6 bases). Trimming shortened V by 0 bases and J by 5 bases, and 14 bases separated the two germline ends. This CDR3 contains 14 residues. The germline V gene encodes CDR1 GTSNPN and CDR2 SVGIG (reference sequence). CDR3 coding DNA: TGTGCCTGGAGTGTACTGGGGGGTAGGAACGAGCAGTACTTC. Its protein is CAWSVLGGRNEQYF.